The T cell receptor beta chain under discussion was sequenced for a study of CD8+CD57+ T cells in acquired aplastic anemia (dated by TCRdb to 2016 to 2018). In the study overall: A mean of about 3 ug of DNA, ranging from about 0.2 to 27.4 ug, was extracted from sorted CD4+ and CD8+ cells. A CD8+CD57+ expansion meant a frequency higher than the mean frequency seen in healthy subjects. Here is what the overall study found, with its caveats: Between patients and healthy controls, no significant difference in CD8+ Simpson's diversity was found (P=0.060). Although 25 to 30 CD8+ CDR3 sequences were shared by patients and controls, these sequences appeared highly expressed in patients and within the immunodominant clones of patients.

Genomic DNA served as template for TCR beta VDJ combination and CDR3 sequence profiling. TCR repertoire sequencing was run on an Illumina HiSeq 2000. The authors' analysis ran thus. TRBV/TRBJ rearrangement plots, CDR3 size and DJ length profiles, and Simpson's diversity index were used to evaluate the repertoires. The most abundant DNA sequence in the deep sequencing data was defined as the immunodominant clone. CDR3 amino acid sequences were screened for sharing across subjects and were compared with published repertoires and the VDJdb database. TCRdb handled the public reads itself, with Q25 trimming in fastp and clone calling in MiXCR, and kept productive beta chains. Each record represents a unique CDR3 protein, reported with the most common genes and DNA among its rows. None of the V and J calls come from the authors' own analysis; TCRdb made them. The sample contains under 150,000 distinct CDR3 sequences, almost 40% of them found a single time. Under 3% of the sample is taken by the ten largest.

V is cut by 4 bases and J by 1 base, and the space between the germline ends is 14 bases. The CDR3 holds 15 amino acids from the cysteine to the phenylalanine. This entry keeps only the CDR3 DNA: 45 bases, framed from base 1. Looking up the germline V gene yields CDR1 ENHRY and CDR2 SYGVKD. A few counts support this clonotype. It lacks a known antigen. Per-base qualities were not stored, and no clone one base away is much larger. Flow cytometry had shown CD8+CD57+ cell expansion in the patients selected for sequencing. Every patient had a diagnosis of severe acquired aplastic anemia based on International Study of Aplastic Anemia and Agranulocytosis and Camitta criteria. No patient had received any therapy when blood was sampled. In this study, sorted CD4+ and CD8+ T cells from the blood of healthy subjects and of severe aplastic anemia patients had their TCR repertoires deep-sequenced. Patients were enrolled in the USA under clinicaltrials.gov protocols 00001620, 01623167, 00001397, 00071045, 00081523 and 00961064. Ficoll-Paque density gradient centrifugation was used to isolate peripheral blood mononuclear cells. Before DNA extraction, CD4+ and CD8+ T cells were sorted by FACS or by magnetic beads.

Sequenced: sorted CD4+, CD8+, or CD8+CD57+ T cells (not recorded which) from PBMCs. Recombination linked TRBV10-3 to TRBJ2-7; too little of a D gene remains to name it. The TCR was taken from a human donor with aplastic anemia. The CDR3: CAISAAEESSYEQYF. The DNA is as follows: TGTGCCATCAGTGCGGCTGAGGAGAGTTCCTACGAGCAGTACTTC.